The source of this TCR beta chain is a study of T cell responses to AZD1222 COVID-19 vaccine. Study-level results: Sampling captured repertoires only after the peak T cell response.

TCRdb's table, derived via immunoSEQ multiplex PCR, lists solely in-frame clones and lacks some. The sample has 110,000 or so clones; around 89% are singletons. About this clone: Its antigen remains unidentified.

The CDR3 is 15 residues long. V shed 5 bases, J shed 7 bases, and the junction held 10 bases outside the gene matches. Germline assignment: CDR1 MNHEY and CDR2 SMNVEV (reference sequence). Analysis merged second doses at about 4 or about 12 weeks. This sequence joins TRBV27 and TRBJ1-2; TRBD1 matches at 10 bases. The sequence came from an adult who received the AZD1222 COVID-19 vaccine. The sequenced sample was peripheral blood, obtained 28 days after the second AZD1222 dose. CDR3: CASSRGTGETFGYTF. In DNA form, the CDR3 reads TGTGCCAGCAGTCGGGGGACAGGGGAAACCTTTGGCTACACCTTC.